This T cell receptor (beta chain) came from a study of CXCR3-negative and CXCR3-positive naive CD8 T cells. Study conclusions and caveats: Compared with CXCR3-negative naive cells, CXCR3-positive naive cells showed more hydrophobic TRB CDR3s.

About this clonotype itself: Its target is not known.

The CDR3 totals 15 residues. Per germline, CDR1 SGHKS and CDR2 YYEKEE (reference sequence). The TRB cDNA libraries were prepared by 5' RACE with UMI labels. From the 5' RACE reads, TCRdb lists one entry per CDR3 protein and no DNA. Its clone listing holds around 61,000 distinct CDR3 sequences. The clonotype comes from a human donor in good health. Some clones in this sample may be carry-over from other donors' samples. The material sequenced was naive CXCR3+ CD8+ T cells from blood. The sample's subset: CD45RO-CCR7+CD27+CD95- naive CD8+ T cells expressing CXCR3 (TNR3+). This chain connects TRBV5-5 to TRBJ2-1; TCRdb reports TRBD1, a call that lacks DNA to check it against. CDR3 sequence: CASSPEWSPTNEQFF.